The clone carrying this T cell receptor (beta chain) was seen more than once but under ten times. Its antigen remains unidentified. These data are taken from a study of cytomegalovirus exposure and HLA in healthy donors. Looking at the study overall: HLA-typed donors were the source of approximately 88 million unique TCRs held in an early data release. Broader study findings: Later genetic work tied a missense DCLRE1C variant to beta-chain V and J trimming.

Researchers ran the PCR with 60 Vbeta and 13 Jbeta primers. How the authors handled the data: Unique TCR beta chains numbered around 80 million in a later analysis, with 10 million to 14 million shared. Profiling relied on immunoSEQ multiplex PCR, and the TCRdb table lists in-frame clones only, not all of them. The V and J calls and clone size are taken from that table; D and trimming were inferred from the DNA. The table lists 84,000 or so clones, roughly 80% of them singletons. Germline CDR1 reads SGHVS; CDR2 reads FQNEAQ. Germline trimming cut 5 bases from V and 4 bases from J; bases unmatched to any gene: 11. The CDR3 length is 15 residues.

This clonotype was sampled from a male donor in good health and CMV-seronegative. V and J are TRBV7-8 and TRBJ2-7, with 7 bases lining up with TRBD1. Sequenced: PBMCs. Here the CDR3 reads CASSPLGQKVYEQYF. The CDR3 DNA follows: TGTGCCAGCAGCCCCCTGGGACAGAAGGTATACGAGCAGTACTTC. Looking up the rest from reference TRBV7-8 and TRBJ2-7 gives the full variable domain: GAGVSQSPRYKVAKRGQDVALRCDPISGHVSLFWYQQALGQGPEFLTYFQNEAQLDKSGLPSDRFFAERPEGSVSTLKIQRTQQEDSAVYLCASSPLGQKVYEQYFGPGTRLTVT.